The 27 T cell receptor beta chains presented below share a single source sample, sequenced in a study of OX40 agonist ivuxolimab in advanced cancers. The assay was immunoSEQ multiplex PCR, and TCRdb's table has in-frame clones only and misses some. Of some 80,000 clones in the sample, approximately 92% are singletons; the top ten hold 4.5% to 5%. Sample: CD4+ or CD8+ T cells sorted from blood, taken in a trial of the OX40 agonist ivuxolimab. The receptors come from an adult with an advanced solid tumor such as melanoma, head and neck, liver or kidney cancer.

V gene TRBV6-6 combines with J gene TRBJ2-5; no reliable D call. This CDR3 is 14 amino acids long. Germline values: CDR1 MNHNY, CDR2 SVGAGI (reference sequence). V lost 0 bases and J 2 bases, leaving 7 bases between the germline ends. The CDR3 nucleotides are TGTGCCAGCAGTTACTCGAAACTTCAAGAGACCCAGTACTTC. Its protein product is CASSYSKLQETQYF.

J is TRBJ1-5 and V is TRBV19, with no clear D. V shed 3 bases and J shed 4 bases, with 16 bases lying between them. The CDR3 consists of 16 residues. Germline V lookup: CDR1 LNHDA, CDR2 SQIVND (reference sequence). The chain's CDR3 is CASSIRVESPNQPQHF. The DNA for the CDR3 is TGTGCCAGTAGTATTCGAGTCGAGAGCCCGAATCAGCCCCAGCATTTT.

The J gene is TRBJ2-5, the V gene TRBV29-1; the match to TRBD2 covers 13 bases. The CDR3 contains 17 residues. Germline V lookup: CDR1 SQVTM, CDR2 ANQGSEA. V gave up 0 bases and J gave up 1 base; unmatched junction bases: 5. The DNA of the CDR3 is TGCAGCGTTGAAGACCGGACTAGCGGGGGTTTCCAAGAGACCCAGTACTTC. It codes for CSVEDRTSGGFQETQYF.

A single count supports this clone. V usage is TRBV9 and J usage is TRBJ2-3; D could derive from TRBD1 or TRBD2 (5 bases each). The length of the CDR3 is 13 residues. Germline assignment: CDR1 SGDLS and CDR2 YYNGEE. Trimming stripped 7 bases from V and 3 bases from J, with 12 bases between. CDR3 DNA: TGTGCCAGCGTCCGGGACGGAACAGATACGCAGTATTTT. This translates into CASVRDGTDTQYF.

Sample share makes this clone medium-sized. The V and J genes are TRBV5-6 and TRBJ2-7, with unresolved D. V gave up 2 bases and J gave up 0 bases, with 12 bases separating them. The CDR3 spans 15 residues. Germline CDR1 is SGHDT and CDR2 is YYEEEE. The CDR3 nucleotides are TGTGCCAGCAGCTTCGGGCCTACCGGCTCCTACGAGCAGTACTTC. It encodes CASSFGPTGSYEQYF. The full variable domain, rest sourced from reference TRBV5-6 and TRBJ2-7, is DAGVTQSPTHLIKTRGQQVTLRCSPKSGHDTVSWYQQALGQGPQFIFQYYEEEERQRGNFPDRFSGHQFPNYSSELNVNALLLGDSALYLCASSFGPTGSYEQYFGPGTRLTVT.

V is TRBV9 and J is TRBJ2-5; tentatively, D is TRBD1 (5 bases). V was pared by 3 bases and J by 4 bases, with 13 bases between. CDR3 length: 14 amino acids. CDR1 is SGDLS, CDR2 YYNGEE, per germline. DNA for the CDR3: TGTGCCAGCAGCGCAGGAAGGGGAACAGAGACCCAGTACTTC. It is translated as CASSAGRGTETQYF.

The chain joins TRBV7-3 to TRBJ2-2, with 7 bases matching TRBD2. The ends lost 6 bases at V and 6 bases at J; junction bases unmatched: 7. The germline CDR1 and CDR2 sequences are SGHTA and FQGTGA. The CDR3 runs 14 residues. The CDR3 DNA reads as TGTGCCAGCAGTTCTGGACTAGTATCCGGGGAGCTGTTTTTT. This translates into CASSSGLVSGELFF.

J is TRBJ1-2 and V is TRBV30, with 8 bases that match TRBD1. Losses at the gene ends were 5 bases for V and 7 bases for J; bases not matched to a gene: 12. Germline V gene sequence: CDR1 GTSNPN, CDR2 SVGIG (reference sequence). The CDR3 has 14 residues. The CDR3 DNA reads TGTGCCTGGGGTCTACAGACAGGGGTTGTTGGCTACACCTTC. As protein: CAWGLQTGVVGYTF.

The chain links TRBV7-2 to TRBJ2-1; 8 nucleotides match TRBD1. Germline CDR1 is SGHTA and CDR2 is FQGNSA. The ends lost 6 bases at V and 6 bases at J; junction bases unmatched: 10. The CDR3 is made up of 15 amino acids. DNA for the CDR3: TGTGCCAGCAGTTACGTACGGGGACAGGTCAATGAGCAGTTCTTC. Its protein product is CASSYVRGQVNEQFF. Filled out from reference TRBV7-2 and TRBJ2-1, the complete variable domain reads GAGVSQSPSNKVTEKGKDVELRCDPISGHTALYWYRQSLGQGLEFLIYFQGNSAPDKSGLPSDRFSAERTGGSVSTLTIQRTQQEDSAVYLCASSYVRGQVNEQFFGPGTRLTVL.

This chain links TRBV7-2 with TRBJ1-5, with D uncertain. Germline V CDR1 and CDR2: SGHTA, FQGNSA. There are 13 residues in the CDR3. Trimming removed 5 bases from V and 3 bases from J, with 8 bases in between. The CDR3 is CASSIQLNQPQHF. The CDR3 DNA is TGTGCCAGCAGCATCCAGCTCAATCAGCCCCAGCATTTT. The entire variable domain, with the rest obtained from reference TRBV7-2 and TRBJ1-5, is as follows: GAGVSQSPSNKVTEKGKDVELRCDPISGHTALYWYRQSLGQGLEFLIYFQGNSAPDKSGLPSDRFSAERTGGSVSTLTIQRTQQEDSAVYLCASSIQLNQPQHFGDGTRLSIL.

V and J are TRBV7-2 and TRBJ1-1, with 7 bases lining up with TRBD1. This CDR3 has 13 amino acids. Germline trimming cut 5 bases from V and 9 bases from J; bases unmatched to any gene: 9. Germline V gene data show CDR1 as SGHTA and CDR2 as FQGNSA. The CDR3 here is CASSRQGGTKAFF. Written as DNA, the CDR3 is TGTGCCAGCAGCCGACAGGGAGGGACTAAAGCTTTCTTT.

This chain uses TRBV6-9 with TRBJ2-1; 9 nucleotides match TRBD2. The ends lost 5 bases at V and 6 bases at J; junction bases unmatched: 8. Germline loops: CDR1 MNHGY, CDR2 SVAAGI. The CDR3 contains 15 residues. The CDR3 bases are TGTGCCAGCAGTCAGATAGCGGGAGTCTTCAATGAGCAGTTCTTC. Translating gives CASSQIAGVFNEQFF.

The CDR3 loop reads CASLTGAFNTGELFF. CDR3 in DNA: TGTGCCAGCCTGACAGGGGCCTTTAACACCGGGGAGCTGTTTTTT. The genes are TRBV28 and TRBJ2-2, with 8 bases lining up with TRBD1. Germline V lookup: CDR1 MDHEN, CDR2 SYDVKM. There are 15 residues in the CDR3. Trimming removed 8 bases from V and 2 bases from J; junction bases left unmatched: 7.

V usage is TRBV9 and J usage is TRBJ2-3; D might be TRBD1 (6 bases). The germline V gene has CDR1 SGDLS and CDR2 YYNGEE. The CDR3 sequence is 15 residues long. The V end lost 4 bases, the J end lost 4 bases, and 16 bases lay between the germline ends. This CDR3 reads CASSLGAASPDTQYF. The CDR3 DNA follows: TGTGCCAGCAGCCTGGGGGCCGCTAGCCCAGATACGCAGTATTTT.

The CDR3 loop is CASSGWTGANTGELFF. Written as DNA, the CDR3 is TGTGCCAGCAGTGGCTGGACAGGCGCGAACACCGGGGAGCTGTTTTTT. V and J are TRBV6-1 and TRBJ2-2, with TRBD1 identical over 7 bases. V was clipped by 4 bases and J by 0 bases; unmatched bases: 5. The CDR3 covers 16 residues. Germline V gene lookup returns CDR1 MNHNS and CDR2 SASEGT.

The chain carries TRBV6-5 and TRBJ1-6; the D is unclear. Germline assignment: CDR1 MNHEY and CDR2 SVGAGI. V gave up 0 bases and J gave up 7 bases, with 13 bases separating them. The length of the CDR3 is 16 residues. CDR3: CASSYSLAGSNSPLHF. The CDR3 DNA sequence: TGTGCCAGCAGTTACTCACTTGCGGGATCAAATTCACCCCTCCACTTT.

The genes are TRBV5-6 and TRBJ2-3; 7 bases are a match to TRBD1. With 4 bases clipped from V and 8 bases from J, the junction kept 13 bases outside the gene matches. Germline V gene lookup returns CDR1 SGHDT and CDR2 YYEEEE. The CDR3 consists of 15 residues. This chain's CDR3 is CASSLDRYFIGTQYF. CDR3 in DNA: TGTGCCAGCAGCCTGGACAGGTATTTTATAGGTACGCAGTATTTT.

This sequence joins TRBV5-1 and TRBJ2-5; D is unresolved. The germline CDR1 and CDR2 sequences are SGHRS and YFSETQ. CDR3 size: 14 residues. V dropped 2 bases and J dropped 5 bases, with 13 bases sitting between them. Here the CDR3 reads CASSFLQNPETQYF. DNA of the CDR3: TGCGCCAGCAGCTTTTTACAAAACCCGGAGACCCAGTACTTC.

The V call is TRBV28, the J call TRBJ2-3; 9 nucleotides agree with TRBD2. CDR1 and CDR2 from the germline V gene are MDHEN and SYDVKM. V shed 10 bases, J shed 0 bases, and the junction held 5 bases outside the gene matches. This CDR3 spans 14 amino acids. CDR3 sequence: CAIRSGGSTDTQYF. CDR3 DNA: TGTGCCATCCGTAGCGGGGGTAGCACAGATACGCAGTATTTT.

The chain has TRBV5-1 and TRBJ2-5; 9 bases line up with TRBD2. Unmatched junction bases numbered 12, after V lost 4 bases and J lost 5 bases. CDR1 and CDR2 (germline): SGHRS, YFSETQ. The CDR3 has 16 residues. The CDR3 bases are TGCGCCAGCAGCCCGGCGGCGGGAGGGCCCAGGGAGACCCAGTACTTC. It is translated as CASSPAAGGPRETQYF. Full variable domain (rest looked up from reference TRBV5-1 and TRBJ2-5): KAGVTQTPRYLIKTRGQQVTLSCSPISGHRSVSWYQQTPGQGLQFLFEYFSETQRNKGNFPGRFSGRQFSNSRSEMNVSTLELGDSALYLCASSPAAGGPRETQYFGPGTRLLVL.

J is TRBJ1-2 and V is TRBV28; D call uncertain. This CDR3 contains 11 residues. V lost 5 bases and J 6 bases, leaving 7 bases between the germline ends. Germline V gene lookup returns CDR1 MDHEN and CDR2 SYDVKM. The CDR3 nucleotides are TGTGCCAGCAGTCTTCGGCATGGCTACACCTTC. Translating it yields CASSLRHGYTF.

The chain employs TRBV2 and TRBJ2-5; 7 positions match TRBD2. Germline assignment: CDR1 SNHLY and CDR2 FYNNEI. The CDR3 spans 16 residues. V trimming: 5 bases; J trimming: 5 bases; junction bases outside the gene matches: 14. The CDR3 reads CASSRPPGGRGETQYF. The CDR3 DNA sequence: TGTGCCAGCAGTCGCCCGCCCGGGGGGAGAGGCGAGACCCAGTACTTC. Full variable domain (outside the CDR3, taken from reference TRBV2 and TRBJ2-5): EPEVTQTPSHQVTQMGQEVILRCVPISNHLYFYWYRQILGQKVEFLVSFYNNEISEKSEIFDDQFSVERPDGSNFTLKIRSTKLEDSAMYFCASSRPPGGRGETQYFGPGTRLLVL.

The CDR3 nucleotides are TGCGCCAGCAGCTCCGGGACATGGGGCCCTAATGAGCAGTTCTTC. The encoded protein is CASSSGTWGPNEQFF. The chain links TRBV5-1 to TRBJ2-1, with TRBD1 as a possible D gene (6 bases). The germline CDR1 and CDR2 sequences are SGHRS and YFSETQ. V shed 3 bases and J shed 7 bases, with 17 bases lying between them. The CDR3 has 15 residues.

The chain has TRBV2 and TRBJ2-3; TRBD1 matches at 7 bases. This CDR3 comprises 14 residues. CDR1 and CDR2 (germline): SNHLY, FYNNEI. Trimming took 5 bases from V and 4 from J; bases not matched to a gene: 6. This CDR3 reads CASSFSQGADTQYF. The CDR3, as DNA: TGTGCCAGCAGTTTTTCTCAGGGGGCAGATACGCAGTATTTT.

The chain is built from TRBV6-6 and TRBJ2-4; TRBD2 aligns across 7 bases. The CDR3 runs to 15 residues. In germline, CDR1 is MNHNY, CDR2 SVGAGI (reference sequence). Trimming took 2 bases from V and 1 from J; bases not matched to a gene: 2. The CDR3 coding sequence is TGTGCCAGCAGTTACGGGGGGGTCGCCAAAAACATTCAGTACTTC. Protein sequence: CASSYGGVAKNIQYF.

V gene TRBV5-1 combines with J gene TRBJ2-3; D remains unclear. This CDR3 region has 16 residues. Germline lookup yields CDR1 SGHRS and CDR2 YFSETQ. V lost 0 bases, J lost 0 bases, and 11 bases lay in between. The CDR3, as DNA: TGCGCCAGCAGCTTGGTCCCGCTAGGTAGCACAGATACGCAGTATTTT. It codes for CASSLVPLGSTDTQYF.

The rearrangement links TRBV28 to TRBJ1-4, with D perhaps matching TRBD1 (6 bases). The germline V gene encodes CDR1 MDHEN and CDR2 SYDVKM. There are 14 residues in the CDR3. With 2 bases removed from V and 6 bases from J, the gap between germline ends came to 10 bases. The CDR3 reads CASSLRTAYEKLFF. For the CDR3, the DNA is TGTGCCAGCAGTTTAAGGACAGCCTATGAAAAACTGTTTTTT.